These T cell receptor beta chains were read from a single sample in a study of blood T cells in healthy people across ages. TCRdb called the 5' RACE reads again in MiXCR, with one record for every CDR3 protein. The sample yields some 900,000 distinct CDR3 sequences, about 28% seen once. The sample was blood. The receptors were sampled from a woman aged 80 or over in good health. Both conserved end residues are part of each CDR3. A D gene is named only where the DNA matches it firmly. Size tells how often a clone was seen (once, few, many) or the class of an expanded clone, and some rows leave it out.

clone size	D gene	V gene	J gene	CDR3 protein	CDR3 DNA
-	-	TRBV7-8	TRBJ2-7	CASSEPSRAYEQYF	TGTGCCAGCAGCGAACCATCCCGGGCTTACGAGCAGTACTTC
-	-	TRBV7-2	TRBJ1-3	CASSSQGGVGGNTIYF	TGTGCCAGCAGCTCTCAAGGGGGGGTTGGAGGAAACACCATATATTTT
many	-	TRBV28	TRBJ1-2	CASSLLGPYYGYTF	TGTGCCAGCAGTTTGTTAGGGCCCTACTATGGCTACACCTTC
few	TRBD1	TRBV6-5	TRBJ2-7	CASSSDRAPYEQYF	TGTGCCAGCAGTTCCGACAGGGCGCCCTACGAGCAGTACTTC
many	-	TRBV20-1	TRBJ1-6	CSARGTVSYNSPLHF	TGCAGTGCTAGGGGGACGGTCTCCTATAATTCACCCCTCCACTTT
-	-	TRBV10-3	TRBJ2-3	CAISESSPGSSGTQYF	TGTGCCATCAGTGAGTCGAGTCCGGGAAGCTCAGGTACGCAGTATTTC
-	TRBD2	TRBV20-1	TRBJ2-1	CGASPSGGLSSHNEQFF	TGCGGTGCCTCCCCGAGCGGGGGGCTTAGCTCCCACAATGAGCAGTTCTTC
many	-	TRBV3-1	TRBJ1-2	CASVAGSNSYGYTF	TGTGCCAGCGTGGCAGGGAGTAACAGCTATGGCTACACCTTC
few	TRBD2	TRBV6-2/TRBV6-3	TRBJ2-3	CASSQVPAGGFTDTQYF	TGTGCCAGCAGCCAGGTCCCCGCGGGGGGATTTACAGATACGCAGTATTTT
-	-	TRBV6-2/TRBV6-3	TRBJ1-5	CASRKTNQPQHF	TGTGCCAGCAGAAAGACTAATCAGCCCCAGCATTTT
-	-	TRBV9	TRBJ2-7	CASSVGSGGETPYF	TGTGCCAGCAGCGTAGGCTCTGGGGGAGAGACCCCGTACTTC
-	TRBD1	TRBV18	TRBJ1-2	CACSLTRDRSNYGYTF	TGTGCCTGCTCACTCACCCGGGACAGATCCAACTATGGCTACACCTTC
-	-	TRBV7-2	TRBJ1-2	CASGQGRNDGYTF	TGTGCCAGCGGCCAGGGACGCAACGATGGCTACACCTTC
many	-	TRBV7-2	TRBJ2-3	CASSPTRISTDTQYF	TGTGCCAGCAGCCCTACTAGGATTAGCACAGATACGCAGTATTTT
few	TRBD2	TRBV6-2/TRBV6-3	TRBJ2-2	CASSYKTGTSGELFF	TGTGCCAGCAGTTACAAAACCGGGACTAGCGGGGAGCTGTTTTTT
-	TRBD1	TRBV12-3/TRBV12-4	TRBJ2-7	CASSFGDRDYEQYF	TGTGCCAGCAGTTTCGGGGACAGAGATTACGAGCAGTACTTC
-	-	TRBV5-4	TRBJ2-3	CASSLEDGLMQYF	TGTGCCAGCAGCTTGGAGGACGGGCTTATGCAGTATTTT
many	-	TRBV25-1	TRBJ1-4	CASSETGSNEKLFF	TGTGCCAGCAGTGAAACTGGTTCTAATGAAAAACTGTTTTTT
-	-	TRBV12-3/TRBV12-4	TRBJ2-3	CASSVRGTDVQYF	TGTGCCAGCAGCGTTCGGGGCACAGATGTGCAGTATTTT
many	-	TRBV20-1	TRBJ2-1	CSARSGTSYNEQFF	TGCAGTGCTAGGAGCGGCACCTCCTACAATGAGCAGTTCTTC
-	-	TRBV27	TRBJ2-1	CASRLRWGNEQFF	TGTGCCAGCAGGTTGAGGTGGGGGAATGAGCAGTTCTTC
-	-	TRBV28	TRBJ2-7	CASPQRTGMKQYF	TGTGCCAGTCCACAAAGGACGGGGATGAAGCAGTACTTC
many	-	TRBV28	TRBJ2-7	CASSSAGGPTYEQYF	TGTGCCAGCAGTTCTGCCGGGGGCCCCACCTACGAGCAGTACTTC
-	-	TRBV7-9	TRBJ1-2	CASTGGISIGYTF	TGTGCCTCCACGGGCGGGATCTCTATTGGCTACACCTTC
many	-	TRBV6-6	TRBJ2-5	CASSYSISDRPHETQYF	TGTGCCAGCAGTTACTCGATCTCGGACAGACCCCATGAGACCCAGTACTTC
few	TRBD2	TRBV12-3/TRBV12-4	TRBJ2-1	CASSLSRGAVYNEQFF	TGTGCCAGCAGTTTATCGCGGGGGGCTGTCTACAATGAGCAGTTCTTC
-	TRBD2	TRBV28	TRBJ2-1	CASSLGLTTYNEQFF	TGTGCCAGCAGTTTGGGACTAACCACATACAATGAGCAGTTCTTC
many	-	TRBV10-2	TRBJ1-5	CASSESWLNQPQHF	TGCGCCAGCAGTGAGTCTTGGTTAAATCAGCCCCAGCATTTT
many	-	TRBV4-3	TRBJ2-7	CASSQDILYEQYF	TGCGCCAGCAGCCAAGACATACTCTACGAGCAGTACTTC
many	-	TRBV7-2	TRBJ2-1	CASSPPRAETYNEQFF	TGTGCCAGCAGCCCCCCGAGGGCCGAGACCTACAATGAGCAGTTCTTC
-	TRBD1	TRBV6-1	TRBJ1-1	CASKDRVMNTEAFF	TGTGCCAGCAAAGACAGGGTCATGAACACTGAAGCTTTCTTT
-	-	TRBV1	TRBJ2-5	CTSSQWIRRQETQYF	TGCACCAGCAGCCAATGGATTCGGAGGCAAGAGACCCAGTACTTC
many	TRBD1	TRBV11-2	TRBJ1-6	CASSAGTGGNSPLHF	TGTGCCAGCAGCGCAGGGACAGGGGGTAATTCACCCCTCCACTTT
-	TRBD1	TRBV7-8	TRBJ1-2	CASSLGTGGTSGYTF	TGTGCCAGCAGCTTAGGAACAGGGGGAACCAGCGGCTACACCTTC
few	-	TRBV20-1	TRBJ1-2	CSASLGHTSANYGYTF	TGCAGTGCTAGTCTGGGACATACTTCAGCTAACTATGGCTACACCTTC
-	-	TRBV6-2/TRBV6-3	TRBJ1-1	CASSWTRRGTEAFF	TGTGCCAGCAGTTGGACACGGCGGGGCACTGAAGCTTTCTTT
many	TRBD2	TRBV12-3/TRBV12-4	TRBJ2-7	CASSRDYYEQYF	TGTGCCAGCAGTAGGGACTACTACGAGCAGTACTTC
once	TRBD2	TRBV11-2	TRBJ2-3	CASSLLGTSGYMQYF	TGTGCCAGCAGCTTACTGGGGACTAGCGGGTATATGCAGTATTTT
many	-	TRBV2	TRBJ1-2	CASSSSGRNYGYTF	TGTGCCAGCAGCTCCTCCGGACGGAACTATGGCTACACCTTC
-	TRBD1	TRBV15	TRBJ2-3	CTTSRTGGRADTQYF	TGTACCACCAGCAGAACAGGGGGCCGTGCAGATACGCAGTATTTT
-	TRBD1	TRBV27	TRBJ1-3	CASSRTGRGNTIYF	TGTGCCAGCTCTCGGACAGGGAGAGGAAACACCATATATTTT
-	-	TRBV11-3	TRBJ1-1	CASSRQSNTEAFF	TGTGCCAGCAGCAGACAGTCGAACACTGAAGCTTTCTTT
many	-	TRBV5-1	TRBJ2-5	CASSLTSGEGETQYF	TGCGCCAGCAGCTTGACGTCAGGGGAAGGGGAGACCCAGTACTTC
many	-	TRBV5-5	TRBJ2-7	CASSLGGVGDEQYF	TGTGCCAGCAGCTTGGGAGGCGTGGGGGACGAGCAGTACTTC
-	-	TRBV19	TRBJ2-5	CASSIEETRYF	TGTGCCAGTAGTATAGAAGAGACCCGGTACTTC
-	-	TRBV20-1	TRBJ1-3	CSAETYRSYSGNTIYF	TGCAGTGCTGAAACTTACAGGTCCTACTCTGGAAACACCATATATTTT
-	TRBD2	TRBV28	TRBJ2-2	CASRPSGGAFGELFF	TGTGCCAGCAGACCTAGCGGGGGGGCTTTCGGGGAGCTGTTTTTT
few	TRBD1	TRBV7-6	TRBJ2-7	CASSSTGGAYEQYF	TGTGCCAGCAGCAGCACAGGGGGCGCCTACGAGCAGTACTTC
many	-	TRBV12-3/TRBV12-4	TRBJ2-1	CASSFVRGDRAVEQFF	TGTGCCAGCAGTTTCGTGAGGGGAGACCGGGCTGTTGAGCAGTTCTTC
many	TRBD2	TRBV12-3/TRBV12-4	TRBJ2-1	CASRTSGGANEQFF	TGTGCCAGCAGGACTAGCGGGGGGGCCAATGAGCAGTTCTTC
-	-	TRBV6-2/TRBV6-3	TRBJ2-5	CTSSTGQPRGETQYF	TGTACCAGCAGTACTGGACAGCCGCGGGGAGAGACCCAGTACTTC
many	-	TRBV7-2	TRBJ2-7	CASSPSPRTVEQYF	TGTGCCAGCAGCCCCTCTCCTAGGACGGTCGAGCAGTACTTC
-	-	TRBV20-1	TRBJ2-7	CSARDSRGLSYEQYF	TGCAGTGCTAGAGATTCCCGGGGGCTGTCCTACGAGCAGTACTTC
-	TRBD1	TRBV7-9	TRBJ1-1	CASSSTGAYTEAFF	TGTGCCAGCAGCTCGACAGGGGCGTACACTGAAGCTTTCTTT
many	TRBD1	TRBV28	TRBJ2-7	CASTQHGQGAGEQYF	TGTGCCAGCACCCAACACGGACAGGGGGCAGGAGAGCAGTACTTC
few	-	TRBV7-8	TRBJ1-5	CASSITGANQPQHF	TGTGCCAGCAGTATCACGGGGGCGAATCAGCCCCAGCATTTT
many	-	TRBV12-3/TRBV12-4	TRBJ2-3	CASSFDSVVARTDTQYF	TGTGCCAGCAGTTTCGATTCAGTGGTCGCGAGGACAGATACGCAGTATTTT
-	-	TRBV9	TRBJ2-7	CASSVATREIEAQYF	TGTGCCAGCAGCGTAGCTACGAGGGAGATTGAGGCCCAGTACTTC
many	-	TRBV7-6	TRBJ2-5	CASSLRSAEETQYF	TGTGCCAGCAGCTTAAGGTCAGCTGAAGAGACCCAGTACTTC
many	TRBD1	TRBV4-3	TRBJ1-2	CASSTDRGYYGYTF	TGCGCCAGCAGCACGGACAGGGGGTACTATGGCTACACCTTC